The 31 T cell receptor beta chains given below trace back to one sample, sequenced in a study of cytomegalovirus exposure and HLA in healthy donors. Researchers ran the PCR with 60 Vbeta and 13 Jbeta primers. Assay: immunoSEQ multiplex PCR; the TCRdb copy retains only in-frame clones and omits some. This sample has approximately 130,000 clones, with about 80% found just once. Material for sequencing was PBMCs. These receptors were taken from a man aged 50-59 years in good health and CMV-seronegative.

The chain recombines TRBV19 with TRBJ1-5; no clear D gene. This CDR3 spans 15 amino acids. V dropped 1 base and J dropped 3 bases, with 10 bases sitting between them. Germline CDR1 reads LNHDA; CDR2 reads SQIVND (reference sequence). In DNA form, the CDR3 reads TGTGCCAGTAGTATAGGTATAACAGTCAATCAGCCCCAGCATTTT. Translation: CASSIGITVNQPQHF.

This clone appeared a few times. This chain links TRBV5-1 with TRBJ2-3, with 10 bases fitting TRBD1. Germline CDR1 reads SGHRS; CDR2 reads YFSETQ. The CDR3 runs to 15 residues. The V and J ends lost 5 bases and 3 bases, in that order; junction bases with no gene match: 6. The CDR3, as DNA: TGCGCCAGCAGGGGGGGGACAGGGGATACAGATACGCAGTATTTT. Translation gives CASRGGTGDTDTQYF.

V is TRBV5-6 and J is TRBJ2-5; 8 nucleotides line up with TRBD1. CDR1 and CDR2 from the germline V gene are SGHDT and YYEEEE. The CDR3 extends over 16 amino acids. V trimming: 0 bases; J trimming: 2 bases; junction bases outside the gene matches: 6. This chain's CDR3 is CASSLVRQGNQETQYF. CDR3 sequence (DNA): TGTGCCAGCAGCTTGGTGCGACAGGGGAATCAAGAGACCCAGTACTTC.

Written as DNA, the CDR3 is TGTGCCAGCAGTGAATTACCCTCAGGGGGTGGAAGCAATCAGCCCCAGCATTTT. Amino acids: CASSELPSGGGSNQPQHF. The V and J genes are TRBV2 and TRBJ1-5; 7 nucleotides match TRBD1. This CDR3 comprises 18 residues. V gave up 2 bases and J gave up 1 base; unmatched junction bases: 11. Germline V gene data show CDR1 as SNHLY and CDR2 as FYNNEI.

This chain joins TRBV5-1 and TRBJ2-2; D is perhaps TRBD2 (5 bases). Trimming cost V 3 bases and J 3 bases, with 15 bases left between them. This CDR3 has 16 amino acids. The V gene's germline CDR1 is SGHRS and CDR2 YFSETQ. CDR3 residues: CASSYGAGADTGELFF. The CDR3, as DNA: TGCGCCAGCAGCTACGGTGCGGGCGCGGACACCGGGGAGCTGTTTTTT. Looking up the rest from reference TRBV5-1 and TRBJ2-2 gives the full variable domain: KAGVTQTPRYLIKTRGQQVTLSCSPISGHRSVSWYQQTPGQGLQFLFEYFSETQRNKGNFPGRFSGRQFSNSRSEMNVSTLELGDSALYLCASSYGAGADTGELFFGEGSRLTVL.

The chain combines TRBV2 with TRBJ2-7; 10 bases are shared with TRBD2. CDR1 and CDR2 from the germline V gene are SNHLY and FYNNEI. The V segment lost 6 bases and the J segment 0 bases; nucleotides outside the gene matches: 8. This CDR3 has 16 amino acids. The CDR3 is CASRRGASGSSYEQYF. The CDR3 DNA is TGTGCCAGCAGACGAGGGGCTAGCGGGAGCTCCTACGAGCAGTACTTC. Combining the CDR3 with reference TRBV2 and TRBJ2-7 gives the whole variable domain EPEVTQTPSHQVTQMGQEVILRCVPISNHLYFYWYRQILGQKVEFLVSFYNNEISEKSEIFDDQFSVERPDGSNFTLKIRSTKLEDSAMYFCASRRGASGSSYEQYFGPGTRLTVT.

The CDR3 loop is CASSTGTSGKETQYF. The CDR3 bases are TGTGCCAGCAGCACCGGGACTAGCGGGAAAGAGACCCAGTACTTC. V and J are TRBV7-2 and TRBJ2-5, with TRBD2 matching over 13 bases. From germline, CDR1 is SGHTA and CDR2 FQGNSA. The CDR3 has 15 residues. J gave up 3 bases and V 5 bases, and 3 bases lay outside the gene matches.

This chain links TRBV28 with TRBJ2-1; possible D gene TRBD2, 5 bases. CDR1 is MDHEN and CDR2 is SYDVKM in the germline V gene. The CDR3 consists of 16 residues. Trimming left V 2 bases short and J 0 bases short, with 11 bases between. The CDR3 DNA reads TGTGCCAGCAGTTTAGCAAGCGGTAGCTCCTACAATGAGCAGTTCTTC. Translated: CASSLASGSSYNEQFF.

This chain links TRBV6-5 with TRBJ1-1; D is uncertain. The CDR3 extends over 15 amino acids. Germline CDR1 MNHEY, CDR2 SVGAGI. Trimming shortened V by 0 bases and J by 4 bases, and 12 bases separated the two germline ends. The CDR3 bases are TGTGCCAGCAGTTACTCGAGGAAAGGAGTCACTGAAGCTTTCTTT. Its translation is CASSYSRKGVTEAFF.

This clone was observed a handful of times. The rearrangement links TRBV19 to TRBJ1-5; 7 nucleotides align to TRBD1. There are 12 residues in the CDR3. Germline CDR1 reads LNHDA; CDR2 reads SQIVND (reference sequence). The V gene end was trimmed by 4 bases and the J gene end by 7 bases; junction bases not matched to a gene: 1. The CDR3 region is CASSRQGQPQHF. In DNA, the CDR3 is TGTGCCAGTAGTAGACAGGGACAGCCCCAGCATTTT.

The chain carries TRBV5-1 and TRBJ2-3; D is perhaps TRBD2 (5 bases). The V gene's germline CDR1 is SGHRS and CDR2 YFSETQ. CDR3 size: 14 residues. Trimming stripped 8 bases from V and 2 bases from J, with 15 bases between. As DNA, the CDR3 is TGCGCCAGTCAGACTACCCTCCTCACAGATACGCAGTATTTT. Translation: CASQTTLLTDTQYF.

The chain joins TRBV6-6 to TRBJ1-2; 8 bases match TRBD1. Germline values: CDR1 MNHNY, CDR2 SVGAGI (reference sequence). Germline trimming cut 5 bases from V and 5 bases from J; bases unmatched to any gene: 7. This CDR3 spans 14 amino acids. CDR3 in DNA: TGTGCCAGCAGTGAGACAGGGGATTCATATGGCTACACCTTC. Protein: CASSETGDSYGYTF.

V and J are TRBV10-3 and TRBJ2-7, with 10 positions matching TRBD1. Germline loops: CDR1 ENHRY, CDR2 SYGVKD. Unmatched junction bases numbered 3, after V lost 0 bases and J lost 4 bases. The CDR3 extends over 15 amino acids. CDR3 in DNA: TGTGCCATCAGTGAGTCTGGGGACAGGGGATACGAGCAGTACTTC. Translating gives CAISESGDRGYEQYF.

The chain has TRBV5-4 and TRBJ2-1; 7 nucleotides line up with TRBD2. The CDR3 is 15 amino acids. V trimming: 0 bases; J trimming: 7 bases; junction bases outside the gene matches: 7. Germline CDR1 is SGHNT and CDR2 is YYREEE (reference sequence). The CDR3 DNA follows: TGTGCCAGCAGCTTGGGACTAGCAATGAGTAATGAGCAGTTCTTC. This sequence encodes CASSLGLAMSNEQFF.

The chain recombines TRBV27 with TRBJ1-1; D gene unclear. This CDR3 contains 15 residues. V was cut by 2 bases and J by 2 bases, with 12 bases left in between. The germline V gene encodes CDR1 MNHEY and CDR2 SMNVEV (reference sequence). The CDR3 coding sequence is TGTGCCAGCAGTTTAGACGGAGGAAGCAACACTGAAGCTTTCTTT. Translating gives CASSLDGGSNTEAFF.

The J gene is TRBJ2-7, the V gene TRBV6-5; TRBD1 agrees at 8 bases. The length of the CDR3 is 14 residues. Per the germline V gene, CDR1 is MNHEY and CDR2 is SVGAGI. J was trimmed by 7 bases and V by 1 base; bases with no gene match: 6. The CDR3 region has the DNA TGTGCCAGCAGTTACTGGCAGGGGGCCGGTGAGCAGTACTTC. This encodes CASSYWQGAGEQYF.

This clone has just a few counts. The gene calls are TRBV5-1 and TRBJ2-6; no clear D gene. V gave up 3 bases and J gave up 4 bases, with 11 bases separating them. The CDR3 extends over 15 amino acids. Germline loops: CDR1 SGHRS, CDR2 YFSETQ. CDR3 in amino acids: CASSSYSTGANVLTF. In DNA, the CDR3 is TGCGCCAGCAGCTCTTACTCCACGGGGGCCAACGTCCTGACTTTC.

This clone was counted once. V usage is TRBV29-1 and J usage is TRBJ1-4, with D hard to call. The germline CDR1 and CDR2 sequences are SQVTM and ANQGSEA. Between the trimmed V and J ends, which lost 4 bases and 7 bases, there was a span of 13 bases. This CDR3 has 13 amino acids. In DNA form, the CDR3 reads TGCAGCGTTGGGGCCCCGGGAGGTGAAAAACTGTTTTTT. The encoded protein is CSVGAPGGEKLFF.

V is TRBV27 and J is TRBJ1-1; 7 positions agree with TRBD1. With V trimmed by 4 bases and J by 5 bases, 7 bases remained unmatched. Germline V gene data show CDR1 as MNHEY and CDR2 as SMNVEV (reference sequence). The CDR3 spans 14 residues. CDR3 in DNA: TGTGCCAGCAGTTCGACAGGGTGGGGGACTGAAGCTTTCTTT. It yields the protein CASSSTGWGTEAFF.

V gene TRBV7-2 combines with J gene TRBJ2-7; 8 nucleotides align to TRBD2. V shed 4 bases, J shed 4 bases, and the junction held 9 bases outside the gene matches. In germline, CDR1 is SGHTA, CDR2 FQGNSA. There are 15 residues in the CDR3. The CDR3 bases are TGTGCCAGCAGCTCCAGACGGGGGGGAAGGTACGAGCAGTACTTC. It codes for CASSSRRGGRYEQYF.

This rearrangement joins TRBV7-9 to TRBJ2-1; 9 bases are shared with TRBD1. In germline, CDR1 is SEHNR, CDR2 FQNEAQ (reference sequence). V shed 5 bases and J 2 bases; nucleotides not matched to a gene: 4. The CDR3 spans 15 residues. The CDR3 sequence is CASSTYRGPYNEQFF. The CDR3 coding sequence is TGTGCCAGCAGCACCTACAGGGGGCCCTACAATGAGCAGTTCTTC.

This rearrangement joins TRBV9 to TRBJ2-1, with 12 nucleotides matching TRBD2. The CDR3 length is 16 residues. Germline V lookup: CDR1 SGDLS, CDR2 YYNGEE. The J segment lost 9 bases and the V segment lost 0 bases, leaving 7 bases of the junction unmatched. The CDR3 DNA reads TGTGCCAGCAGCGTAGAACCTAGCGGGAGGGTAGGTGAGCAGTTCTTC. It specifies CASSVEPSGRVGEQFF.

This rearrangement joins TRBV9 to TRBJ2-3, with TRBD1 as a possible D gene (5 bases). Germline assignment: CDR1 SGDLS and CDR2 YYNGEE. V was clipped by 4 bases and J by 3 bases, with 9 bases between them. The CDR3 loop spans 13 amino acids. The CDR3 region has the DNA TGTGCCAGCAGCTTACAGGAGACAGATACGCAGTATTTT. This sequence encodes CASSLQETDTQYF.

The DNA of the CDR3 is TGTGCCAGCAGTACAAGGACAGGAATCTCCTACGAGCAGTACTTC. It is translated as CASSTRTGISYEQYF. The chain uses TRBV28 and TRBJ2-7; 7 bases map to TRBD1. The trim removed 5 bases at V and 0 bases at J, leaving 7 bases unmatched. Germline CDR1 MDHEN, CDR2 SYDVKM. The CDR3 contains 15 residues.

V gene TRBV2 combines with J gene TRBJ2-7; weak D call: TRBD1 (6 bases). Germline loops: CDR1 SNHLY, CDR2 FYNNEI. V dropped 4 bases and J dropped 3 bases, with 13 bases sitting between them. The CDR3 is 14 residues long. The CDR3 DNA follows: TGTGCCAGCAGTGTGATACAGGGCCGCTACGAGCAGTACTTC. Translation: CASSVIQGRYEQYF.

CDR3 residues: CASSASPGQGARETQYF. In DNA, the CDR3 is TGTGCCAGCAGTGCCTCCCCCGGACAGGGGGCCCGTGAGACCCAGTACTTC. The chain employs TRBV25-1 and TRBJ2-5, with 11 bases lining up with TRBD1. The CDR3 has 17 residues. Germline V gene lookup returns CDR1 MGHDK and CDR2 SYGVNS. The trim removed 4 bases at V and 5 bases at J, leaving 12 bases unmatched. Full variable domain (rest looked up from reference TRBV25-1 and TRBJ2-5): EADIYQTPRYLVIGTGKKITLECSQTMGHDKMYWYQQDPGMELHLIHYSYGVNSTEKGDLSSESTVSRIRTEHFPLTLESARPSHTSQYLCASSASPGQGARETQYFGPGTRLLVL.

The chain uses TRBV28 and TRBJ1-5; a possible D gene is TRBD1 (6 bases). The V end lost 3 bases, the J end lost 2 bases, and 11 bases lay between the germline ends. The CDR3 has 15 residues. The germline V gene has CDR1 MDHEN and CDR2 SYDVKM. The CDR3 sequence is CASSFRAGGNQPQHF. The CDR3 DNA follows: TGTGCCAGCAGTTTCCGGGCAGGGGGCAATCAGCCCCAGCATTTT.

The rearrangement links TRBV5-4 to TRBJ2-3; the match to TRBD2 covers 8 bases. The CDR3 length is 15 residues. V lost 5 bases to trimming and J lost 1 base; unmatched junction nucleotides: 6. Germline CDR1 and CDR2: SGHNT and YYREEE (reference sequence). CDR3 region: CASRTGRGGTDTQYF. CDR3 DNA: TGTGCCAGCAGGACTGGGCGGGGGGGCACAGATACGCAGTATTTT.

In this sample, this clone turned up a few times. The chain combines TRBV18 with TRBJ2-3, with 10 bases aligning to TRBD1. CDR1 is KGHSH, CDR2 LQKENI, per germline. The V segment lost 2 bases and the J segment 1 base; nucleotides outside the gene matches: 3. The CDR3 covers 16 residues. CDR3 sequence reads: CASSPTGTGGTDTQYF. DNA of the CDR3: TGTGCCAGCTCACCAACCGGGACAGGGGGCACAGATACGCAGTATTTT.

The chain carries TRBV5-4 and TRBJ1-4; perhaps TRBD1 as D (5 bases). The CDR3 sequence is 15 residues long. V lost 6 bases, J lost 6 bases, and 18 bases lay in between. CDR1 and CDR2 (germline): SGHNT, YYREEE (reference sequence). CDR3 in DNA: TGTGCCAGCACCGTTGGGGGGGGAGCTGATGAAAAACTGTTTTTT. Translated, it gives CASTVGGGADEKLFF.

The chain uses TRBV25-1 and TRBJ2-3; weak D call: TRBD1 (6 bases). Trimming stripped 5 bases from V and 1 base from J, with 13 bases between. CDR1 is MGHDK and CDR2 is SYGVNS in the germline V gene. The CDR3 contains 15 residues. Here the CDR3 reads CASSQQDRRTDTQYF. CDR3 DNA sequence: TGTGCCAGCAGTCAACAGGACAGACGCACAGATACGCAGTATTTT.